This TCR beta chain was found in a study of regulatory T cells in long-lasting Graves disease. Trimming cost V 0 bases and J 9 bases; bases outside gene matches: 4. CDR1 is LGHDT and CDR2 is YNNKEL in the germline V gene (reference sequence). CDR3 length: 16 amino acids. General study points: Persistent patients shared 2,741 public clonotypes among themselves. Newly diagnosed patients shared fewer, at roughly 900.

Noted time point: persistent/refractory GD, antithyroid drugs over 5 years with positive TRAb. Preparation of the TCR library used RNA extracted from PBMCs. According to the study, TCR beta libraries were built with iRepertoire HTBI primers and CDR3-region Arm-PCR. TCRdb redid the calling of the multiplex PCR reads with MiXCR, one entry per CDR3 protein. The sample records 350,000 to 500,000 distinct CDR3 sequences, around 20% being singletons. This clonotype has more than one count but fewer than ten. Its cognate antigen is unknown. The chain joins TRBV3-1 to TRBJ2-1; 14 nucleotides match TRBD2. Sequences were derived from peripheral blood mononuclear cells (PBMCs), sampled when the disease was refractory, from a patient treated with antithyroid drugs. The sequence was collected from a female donor with Graves disease. The CDR3 nucleotides are TGTGCCAGCAGCCAAGAGGGACTAGCGGGAGCCAGTGAGCAGTTCTTC. Translating gives CASSQEGLAGASEQFF.